Below, 5 T cell receptor beta chains from the same sample are listed, as sequenced in a study of cytomegalovirus exposure and HLA in healthy donors. Primers included in the PCR were 60 Vbeta and 13 Jbeta primers. Profiling relied on immunoSEQ multiplex PCR, and the TCRdb table lists in-frame clones only, not all of them. The sample holds approximately 200,000 clones, approximately 79% seen once. Sequencing was performed on PBMCs. These receptors originate from a girl aged 2 to 10 in good health and CMV-seronegative.

The chain links TRBV6-1 to TRBJ1-1; 8 bases fit TRBD1. CDR1 is MNHNS, CDR2 SASEGT, per germline. V shed 10 bases and J 5 bases; nucleotides not matched to a gene: 12. The CDR3 totals 14 residues. The CDR3, as DNA: TGTGCCACCGGACTGATACAGGGGGGAACTGAAGCTTTCTTT. Translated, it gives CATGLIQGGTEAFF.

The CDR3 DNA reads TGCGCCAGCAGCCAGGAGTCGAGGGGGGGAGCCAGATATGGCTACACCTTC. This gives the protein CASSQESRGGARYGYTF. The genes are TRBV4-1 and TRBJ1-2; D may be TRBD1 (6 bases). The germline V gene encodes CDR1 MGHRA and CDR2 YSYEKL. V was trimmed by 3 bases and J by 5 bases, leaving 22 bases between them. The CDR3 spans 17 residues.

The V call is TRBV9, the J call TRBJ2-1, with 7 positions matching TRBD1. This CDR3 contains 14 residues. The V gene's germline CDR1 is SGDLS and CDR2 YYNGEE. The V and J ends lost 3 bases and 9 bases, in that order; junction bases with no gene match: 9. CDR3 amino acids: CASSEGARGSEQFF. Here the CDR3 DNA reads TGTGCCAGCAGCGAGGGGGCACGGGGTAGTGAGCAGTTCTTC.

The rearrangement links TRBV10-2 to TRBJ2-1; 9 bases agree with TRBD1. The CDR3 has 15 residues. Germline assignment: CDR1 WSHSY and CDR2 SAAADI. The trim removed 7 bases at V and 7 bases at J, leaving 11 bases unmatched. In DNA, the CDR3 is TGCGCCAGCAACCCTCCGGGACAGGGAAGGAATGAGCAGTTCTTC. It yields the protein CASNPPGQGRNEQFF.

V gene TRBV2 combines with J gene TRBJ2-1, with 7 bases fitting TRBD1. Germline-derived CDR1 and CDR2 are SNHLY and FYNNEI. The CDR3 is 14 residues long. V lost 8 bases to trimming and J lost 3 bases; unmatched junction nucleotides: 7. CDR3 coding DNA: TGTGCCAGCGGCCGGGACAGAAACTACAATGAGCAGTTCTTC. This sequence encodes CASGRDRNYNEQFF. The full variable domain, with the rest looked up from reference TRBV2 and TRBJ2-1, is EPEVTQTPSHQVTQMGQEVILRCVPISNHLYFYWYRQILGQKVEFLVSFYNNEISEKSEIFDDQFSVERPDGSNFTLKIRSTKLEDSAMYFCASGRDRNYNEQFFGPGTRLTVL.